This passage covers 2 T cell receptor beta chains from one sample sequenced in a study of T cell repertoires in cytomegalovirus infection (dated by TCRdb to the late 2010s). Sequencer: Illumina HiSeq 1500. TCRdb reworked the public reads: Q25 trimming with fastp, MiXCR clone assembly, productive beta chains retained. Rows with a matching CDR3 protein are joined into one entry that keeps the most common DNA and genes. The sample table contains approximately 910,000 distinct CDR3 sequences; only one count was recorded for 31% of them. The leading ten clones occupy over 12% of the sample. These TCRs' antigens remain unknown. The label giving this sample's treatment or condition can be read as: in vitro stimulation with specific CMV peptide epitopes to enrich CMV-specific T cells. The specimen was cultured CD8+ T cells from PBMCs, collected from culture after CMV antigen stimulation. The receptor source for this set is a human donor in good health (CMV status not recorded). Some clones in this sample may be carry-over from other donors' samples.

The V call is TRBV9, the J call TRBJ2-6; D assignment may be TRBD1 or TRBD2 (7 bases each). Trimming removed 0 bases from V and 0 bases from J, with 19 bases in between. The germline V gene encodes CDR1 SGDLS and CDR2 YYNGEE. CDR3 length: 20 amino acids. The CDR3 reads CASSVARSGTADSGANVLTF. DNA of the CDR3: TGTGCCAGCAGCGTAGCGCGGAGCGGGACAGCCGACTCTGGGGCCAACGTCCTGACTTTC.

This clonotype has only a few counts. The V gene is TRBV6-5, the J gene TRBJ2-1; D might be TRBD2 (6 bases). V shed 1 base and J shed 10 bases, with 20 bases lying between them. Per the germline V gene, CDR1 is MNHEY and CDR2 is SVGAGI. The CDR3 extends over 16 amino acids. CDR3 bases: TGTGCCAGCAGTTACTTCACCGGGACCCCGGCGGGGGAGCAGTTCTTC. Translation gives CASSYFTGTPAGEQFF.